These T cell receptor beta chains were read from a single sample in a study of blood T cells in healthy people across ages. TCRdb used MiXCR to reprocess the 5' RACE reads, holding one entry per CDR3 protein. The profile shows about 1.8 million distinct CDR3 sequences, approximately 50% of them singletons. Sequencing was performed on blood. The receptors stem from a woman between 40 and 50 years old in good health. Each CDR3 is given with its conserved first and last residue. A D gene is named only where the DNA matches it firmly. Size is omitted from some rows. Given values are once, few, many or a class for expanded clones.

j_gene,v_gene,d_gene,abundance,len,CDR3aa,CDR3nt
TRBJ1-2,TRBV5-1,NA,once,16,CASSLEARPTNYGYTF,TGCGCCAGCAGCTTGGAGGCCAGGCCCACTAACTATGGCTACACCTTC
TRBJ2-1,TRBV5-1,TRBD2,NA,16,CASSFSGVRSYNEQFF,TGCGCCAGCAGCTTTAGCGGGGTAAGATCCTACAATGAGCAGTTCTTC
TRBJ2-7,TRBV5-1,TRBD1,few,17,CASSYYPGTGGSYEQYF,TGCGCCAGCAGCTACTACCCCGGGACAGGGGGCTCCTACGAGCAGTACTTC
TRBJ2-3,TRBV29-1,NA,few,14,CSVERSENTDTQYF,TGCAGCGTTGAAAGGAGTGAAAACACAGATACGCAGTATTTT
TRBJ2-5,TRBV7-2,NA,many,14,CASSLAGYQETQYF,TGTGCCAGCAGCTTAGCGGGGTATCAAGAGACCCAGTACTTC
TRBJ2-3,TRBV3-1,NA,few,12,CASSQYGGAQYF,TGTGCCAGCAGCCAATACGGTGGCGCGCAGTATTTT
TRBJ1-2,TRBV20-1,NA,NA,11,CSAPRSAGYTF,TGCAGTGCTCCTCGTTCGGCTGGCTACACCTTC
TRBJ2-7,TRBV2,NA,NA,14,CASGPMTDAGEQYF,TGTGCCAGCGGTCCAATGACAGATGCGGGGGAGCAGTACTTC
TRBJ2-3,TRBV12-3/TRBV12-4,TRBD2,NA,17,CASNLLAGGSSTDTQYF,TGTGCCAGCAACCTACTAGCGGGGGGCTCTAGCACAGATACGCAGTATTTT
TRBJ2-1,TRBV27,NA,NA,14,CASSLQTVYNEQFF,TGTGCCAGCAGTCTCCAGACAGTTTACAATGAGCAGTTCTTC
TRBJ2-1,TRBV15,NA,NA,14,CATSAHTLGNEQFF,TGTGCCACCAGCGCCCATACGTTGGGGAATGAGCAGTTCTTC
TRBJ2-3,TRBV14,NA,once,15,CASSQDSVYTDTQYF,TGTGCCAGCAGCCAAGATAGCGTTTACACAGATACGCAGTATTTT
TRBJ2-5,TRBV28,TRBD1,NA,14,CARNPRQGEETQYF,TGTGCCAGAAACCCACGGCAGGGGGAGGAGACCCAGTACTTC
TRBJ2-7,TRBV5-6,NA,NA,15,CASSFRGAGLYEQYF,TGTGCCAGCAGCTTCAGGGGAGCAGGGCTCTACGAGCAGTACTTC
TRBJ2-1,TRBV6-2/TRBV6-3,TRBD1,few,14,CASRTFGTDNEQFF,TGTGCCAGCAGGACCTTTGGGACAGATAATGAGCAGTTCTTC
TRBJ2-4,TRBV10-3,NA,NA,16,CAISDTGNLAKNIQYF,TGTGCCATCAGTGACACCGGGAATCTAGCCAAAAACATTCAGTACTTC
TRBJ2-1,TRBV5-1,TRBD1,NA,16,CASSGSGTGEWNEQFF,TGCGCCAGCAGCGGCTCCGGGACAGGGGAGTGGAATGAGCAGTTCTTC
TRBJ1-2,TRBV5-1,TRBD1,NA,15,CASRARGGLGYGYTF,TGCGCCAGCAGGGCGAGAGGGGGCTTGGGGTATGGCTACACCTTC
TRBJ1-2,TRBV5-1,NA,NA,13,CASNSGSNYGYTF,TGCGCCAGCAACAGTGGTTCTAACTATGGCTACACCTTC
TRBJ2-7,TRBV27,NA,NA,18,CASSLSVGSGVRSYEQYF,TGTGCCAGCAGTTTATCGGTCGGGAGTGGCGTGCGCTCCTACGAGCAGTACTTC
TRBJ2-7,TRBV6-2/TRBV6-3,NA,NA,12,CASTSLPYEQYF,TGTGCCAGCACCAGCCTCCCCTACGAGCAGTACTTC
TRBJ2-7,TRBV3-1,NA,NA,16,CASSQELGSLGYEQYF,TGTGCCAGCAGCCAAGAATTAGGGTCCTTGGGCTACGAGCAGTACTTC
TRBJ1-2,TRBV5-5,NA,NA,20,CASSVRTVPLHLLYDYGYTF,TGTGCCAGCAGCGTCAGGACAGTTCCCCTTCACTTATTGTATGACTATGGCTACACCTTC
TRBJ2-7,TRBV6-2/TRBV6-3,NA,NA,15,CASSYEGGGYNEQYF,TGTGCCAGCAGTTACGAGGGGGGGGGCTACAATGAGCAGTACTTC
TRBJ2-1,TRBV7-2,TRBD1,few,14,CASKTGGSYNEQFF,TGTGCCAGCAAAACAGGGGGCTCCTACAATGAGCAGTTCTTC
TRBJ2-1,TRBV7-3,NA,few,15,CASSLIFVGSDEQFF,TGTGCCAGCAGCTTAATTTTTGTAGGGTCAGACGAGCAGTTCTTC
TRBJ2-4,TRBV27,NA,few,14,CASSLRGPTNIQYF,TGTGCCAGCAGTTTAAGGGGCCCGACCAACATTCAGTACTTC
TRBJ2-5,TRBV6-2/TRBV6-3,NA,NA,14,CASSEQGIGETQYF,TGTGCCAGCAGTGAACAGGGAATCGGGGAGACCCAGTACTTC
TRBJ2-1,TRBV20-1,NA,once,14,CSAPRAGLDNEQFF,TGCAGTGCCCCCAGGGCAGGGCTAGACAATGAGCAGTTCTTC